These 29 T cell receptor beta chains came from one sample sequenced in a study of early T cells in non-severe SARS-CoV-2 infection. Via MiXCR, TCRdb re-called the 5' RACE reads, giving one row per CDR3 protein. The sample contains some 24,000 distinct CDR3 sequences, about 4.5% of which appear only once. The sequencing input was whole blood. The source is an adult who was a healthcare worker with PCR-confirmed SARS-CoV-2 infection or an uninfected control (not recorded which).

The sample holds a few counts of this clonotype. The chain carries TRBV6-2 or TRBV6-3 and TRBJ2-5; possibly TRBD2 for D (6 bases). Germline V CDR1 and CDR2: MNHEY, SVGEGT. CDR3 length: 12 residues. V was trimmed by 5 bases and J by 7 bases, leaving 11 bases between them. The CDR3: CASSLSGRTQYF. CDR3 nucleotides: TGTGCCAGCAGTCTATCCGGGAGGACCCAGTACTTC.

This chain uses TRBV6-2 or TRBV6-3 with TRBJ2-7; 11 nucleotides agree with TRBD1. V gave up 2 bases and J gave up 2 bases; unmatched junction bases: 2. Germline V gene sequence: CDR1 MNHEY, CDR2 SVGEGT. CDR3 length: 15 residues. The CDR3 DNA reads as TGTGCCAGCAGTTACCCGGGACAGGGGGCCTACGAGCAGTACTTC. It codes for CASSYPGQGAYEQYF.

This clonotype was seen more than once but under ten times. The V call is TRBV6-2 or TRBV6-3, the J call TRBJ1-1; D unclear. The CDR3 spans 11 residues. Trimming shortened V by 5 bases and J by 6 bases, and 7 bases separated the two germline ends. Germline V CDR1 and CDR2: MNHEY, SVGEGT. Written as DNA, the CDR3 is TGTGCCAGCAGTATGGGGTCTGAAGCTTTCTTT. Its protein is CASSMGSEAFF.

This chain uses TRBV3-1 with TRBJ2-7, with D uncertain. V lost 4 bases to trimming and J lost 2 bases, with 6 bases between them. CDR1 and CDR2 from the germline V gene are LGHDT and YNNKEL (reference sequence). The CDR3 extends over 12 amino acids. The CDR3 coding sequence is TGTGCCAGCAGCCGGAGAACCTACGAGCAGTACTTC. This encodes CASSRRTYEQYF.

This clonotype occurred a few times. The CDR3 is CASSLNSAGGETQYF. The CDR3 bases are TGTGCCAGCAGCTTAAACTCCGCAGGTGGGGAGACCCAGTACTTC. V is TRBV7-6 and J is TRBJ2-5; D is unclear. The CDR3 consists of 15 residues. The V end was cut by 2 bases, the J end by 5 bases, with 15 bases between. Per germline, CDR1 SGHVS and CDR2 FNYEAQ. The whole variable domain, remainder taken from reference TRBV7-6 and TRBJ2-5, is GAGVSQSPRYKVTKRGQDVALRCDPISGHVSLYWYRQALGQGPEFLTYFNYEAQQDKSGLPNDRFSAERPEGSISTLTIQRTEQRDSAMYRCASSLNSAGGETQYFGPGTRLLVL.

In its sample, this clonotype was seen many times. V and J are TRBV7-2 and TRBJ2-7, with 8 bases matching TRBD1. CDR1 is SGHTA, CDR2 FQGNSA, per germline. The V gene end was trimmed by 5 bases and the J gene end by 6 bases; junction bases not matched to a gene: 9. CDR3 length equals 14 residues. The CDR3 DNA reads as TGTGCCAGCAGCAAGCAGAGCAGGGGGCTCGAGCAGTACTTC. This sequence encodes CASSKQSRGLEQYF.

CDR3 DNA: TGTGCCAGCAGCTTAGAGATGACCGAGCAGTACTTC. It specifies CASSLEMTEQYF. This rearrangement joins TRBV7-9 to TRBJ2-7; no reliable D call. The CDR3 sequence is 12 residues long. Trimming left V 1 base short and J 6 bases short, with 7 bases between. CDR1 SEHNR and CDR2 FQNEAQ come from the germline V gene (reference sequence).

There are many counts of this clonotype. V gene TRBV20-1 combines with J gene TRBJ2-1; 13 nucleotides match TRBD2. The CDR3 consists of 14 residues. Germline V CDR1 and CDR2: DFQATT, SNEGSKA (reference sequence). With V trimmed by 2 bases and J by 6 bases, 1 base remained unmatched. This chain's CDR3 is CSARTSGRVNEQFF. The DNA of the CDR3 is TGCAGTGCTAGAACTAGCGGGAGGGTCAATGAGCAGTTCTTC.

This clonotype qualifies as medium-sized. V usage is TRBV9 and J usage is TRBJ2-7; 8 bases line up with TRBD2. Germline CDR1 SGDLS, CDR2 YYNGEE. CDR3 length equals 16 residues. J lost 4 bases, V lost 4 bases, and 13 bases had no gene match. CDR3 nucleotide sequence: TGTGCCAGCAGCCCGAGAGGGACTAGGGTGGGGTACGAGCAGTACTTC. Its translation is CASSPRGTRVGYEQYF.

V usage is TRBV11-2 and J usage is TRBJ2-3; possible D gene TRBD1, 6 bases. With 7 bases removed from V and 2 bases from J, the gap between germline ends came to 13 bases. CDR1 is SGHAT and CDR2 is FQNNGV in the germline V gene. CDR3 length: 14 residues. CDR3 loop: CASTAGQHTDTQYF. CDR3 sequence (DNA): TGTGCCAGCACCGCCGGACAGCACACAGATACGCAGTATTTT.

This clonotype was observed at least ten times. The chain combines TRBV5-5 with TRBJ2-6; TRBD1 matches at 7 bases. The germline V gene encodes CDR1 SGHKS and CDR2 YYEKEE (reference sequence). CDR3 length: 15 residues. Trimming cost V 4 bases and J 3 bases; bases outside gene matches: 4. Here the CDR3 DNA reads TGTGCCAGCAGCGAGACAGGGATTGGGGCCAACGTCCTGACTTTC. This codes for CASSETGIGANVLTF.

This clonotype was recorded at least ten times. The chain has TRBV6-2 or TRBV6-3 and TRBJ2-3; 11 bases align to TRBD2. V dropped 5 bases and J dropped 4; count of bases not matched to a gene: 5. The V gene's germline CDR1 is MNHEY and CDR2 SVGEGT. The CDR3 runs 15 residues. In DNA form, the CDR3 reads TGTGCCAGCAGTAGAACTAGCGGGAGAGCAGATACGCAGTATTTT. This sequence encodes CASSRTSGRADTQYF.

This clonotype was seen a few times. The chain links TRBV6-2 or TRBV6-3 to TRBJ2-7, with no clear D. The CDR3 length is 16 residues. Per germline, CDR1 MNHEY and CDR2 SVGEGT. V lost 4 bases and J 1 base, leaving 17 bases between the germline ends. CDR3 protein: CASSSISRTSSYEQYF. The CDR3 DNA reads as TGTGCCAGCAGTTCAATCAGCCGTACCTCTTCCTACGAGCAGTACTTC.

This clonotype appeared many times. This rearrangement joins TRBV20-1 to TRBJ2-5; possible D gene TRBD2, 6 bases. CDR1 and CDR2 from the germline V gene are DFQATT and SNEGSKA (reference sequence). This CDR3 is built from 14 residues. V gave up 6 bases and J gave up 5 bases, with 19 bases separating them. CDR3 DNA: TGCAGTGCGAGTGGGACTCCCTCGCCGGAGACCCAGTACTTC. Translated: CSASGTPSPETQYF.

This clonotype came up many times. This rearrangement joins TRBV7-9 to TRBJ2-3; TRBD2 might be the D (5 bases). V was clipped by 5 bases and J by 4 bases, with 19 bases between them. This CDR3 contains 16 residues. Germline CDR1 and CDR2: SEHNR and FQNEAQ (reference sequence). The DNA of the CDR3 is TGTGCCAGCAGCGCCCTCCGGGGAGTCTGGGCAGATACGCAGTATTTT. Its translation: CASSALRGVWADTQYF.

In this sample, this clonotype turned up many times. The chain recombines TRBV7-9 with TRBJ2-3, with a weak D call TRBD2 (5 bases). Between the trimmed V and J ends, which lost 1 base and 5 bases, there was a span of 7 bases. The germline V gene has CDR1 SEHNR and CDR2 FQNEAQ (reference sequence). The CDR3 consists of 13 residues. CDR3: CASSLVARDTQYF. DNA of the CDR3: TGTGCCAGCAGCTTAGTAGCGCGAGATACGCAGTATTTT.

There are many counts of this clonotype. The chain uses TRBV4-1 and TRBJ2-7; TRBD2 is a possible D gene (5 bases). Per germline, CDR1 MGHRA and CDR2 YSYEKL. CDR3 size: 13 residues. Trimming shortened V by 6 bases and J by 4 bases, and 13 bases separated the two germline ends. CDR3 coding DNA: TGCGCCAGCAGTCAAATGTCGGGGTACGAGCAGTACTTC. Its translation is CASSQMSGYEQYF.

The chain combines TRBV2 with TRBJ2-1; D possibly corresponds to TRBD1 (6 bases). Trimming took off 8 bases at V and 8 bases at J, with 19 bases between the two ends. The CDR3 length is 14 residues. The germline gives CDR1 SNHLY, CDR2 FYNNEI. CDR3 sequence reads: CASDIFLGGDEQFF. CDR3 nucleotides: TGTGCCAGCGATATCTTTTTAGGGGGAGATGAGCAGTTCTTC.

This clonotype was counted many times. The rearrangement joins TRBV7-9 to TRBJ1-5; tentative D call: TRBD1 (5 bases). Germline V lookup: CDR1 SEHNR, CDR2 FQNEAQ (reference sequence). V shed 2 bases and J shed 2 bases, with 13 bases lying between them. The CDR3 sequence is 16 residues long. The CDR3 loop is CASSLTGVSGNQPQHF. Written as DNA, the CDR3 is TGTGCCAGCAGCTTAACGGGGGTTTCGGGCAATCAGCCCCAGCATTTT.

This clonotype was recorded many times. The genes are TRBV6-2 or TRBV6-3 and TRBJ2-2; possible D gene TRBD2, 6 bases. Trimming took off 5 bases at V and 6 bases at J, with 13 bases between the two ends. Per the germline V gene, CDR1 is MNHEY and CDR2 is SVGEGT. This CDR3 is 14 amino acids long. CDR3 nucleotide sequence: TGTGCCAGCAGTCCCTTTAGGGAGGCCGGGGAGCTGTTTTTT. Its protein product is CASSPFREAGELFF.

This clonotype was counted ten times or more. V is TRBV6-1 and J is TRBJ2-5; 7 nucleotides align to TRBD2. The V and J ends lost 6 bases and 0 bases, in that order; junction bases with no gene match: 7. Germline assignment: CDR1 MNHNS and CDR2 SASEGT. The length of the CDR3 is 15 residues. The CDR3 here is CASSAVTSHQETQYF. The CDR3, as DNA: TGTGCCAGCAGCGCCGTGACTAGCCACCAAGAGACCCAGTACTTC.

This clonotype was counted only a few times. The genes are TRBV20-1 and TRBJ2-6; no clear D gene. Deletions cut 5 bases from V and 0 bases from J, with 14 bases between. CDR1 is DFQATT, CDR2 SNEGSKA, per germline (reference sequence). CDR3 length equals 16 residues. CDR3 sequence (DNA): TGCAGTGCTCCACCCATTTTTGACTCTGGGGCCAACGTCCTGACTTTC. Translation gives CSAPPIFDSGANVLTF.

In its sample, this clonotype was seen many times. The V and J genes are TRBV11-2 and TRBJ2-7; TRBD1 might be the D (5 bases). V was trimmed by 2 bases and J by 4 bases, leaving 18 bases between them. The V gene's germline CDR1 is SGHAT and CDR2 FQNNGV. The CDR3 consists of 16 residues. The chain's CDR3 is CASSLQLTGSAYEQYF. Written as DNA, the CDR3 is TGTGCCAGCAGCTTACAACTAACAGGCTCCGCATACGAGCAGTACTTC.

Remarks on this clonotype: A much larger clone lies one base from this, so it may be a read error. The V call is TRBV5-1, the J call TRBJ2-7; TRBD2 might be the D (5 bases). CDR1 and CDR2 from the germline V gene are SGHRS and YFSETQ. CDR3 length equals 15 residues. CDR3 sequence reads: CASSLESGRNYKQYF. CDR3 DNA: TGCGCCAGCAGCTTGGAGTCGGGAAGAAACTACAAGCAGTACTTC.

This clonotype was picked up many times. V gene TRBV29-1 combines with J gene TRBJ2-1; D is unresolved. Germline loops: CDR1 SQVTM, CDR2 ANQGSEA. CDR3 length: 12 amino acids. The V end lost 8 bases, the J end lost 7 bases, and 15 bases lay between the germline ends. The CDR3: CSTNNLGNEQFF. The CDR3 nucleotides are TGCAGCACTAACAATCTTGGGAATGAGCAGTTCTTC.

The sample holds many counts of this clonotype. This chain joins TRBV7-3 and TRBJ2-4, with 7 bases fitting TRBD2. CDR3 length: 15 amino acids. CDR1 and CDR2 from the germline V gene are SGHTA and FQGTGA. After removal of 5 bases from V and 4 bases from J, the junction contained 8 bases not matched to a gene. This CDR3 is CASSPQAGSKNIQYF. The CDR3 bases are TGTGCCAGCAGCCCACAAGCGGGGTCAAAAAACATTCAGTACTTC.

The table lists this clonotype with many counts. This rearrangement joins TRBV6-1 to TRBJ2-2; TRBD1 is a possible D gene (5 bases). V was pared by 5 bases and J by 0 bases, with 13 bases between. Germline lookup yields CDR1 MNHNS and CDR2 SASEGT. The CDR3 runs 16 residues. The CDR3 nucleotides are TGTGCCAGCAGTCCGAGAGACAGAACGAACACCGGGGAGCTGTTTTTT. Its translation: CASSPRDRTNTGELFF.

This clonotype was detected many times. The rearrangement links TRBV12-3 or TRBV12-4 to TRBJ2-2; D gene unclear. The CDR3 totals 13 residues. Trimming removed 0 bases from V and 5 bases from J, with 4 bases in between. CDR3 sequence (DNA): TGTGCCAGCAGTTTAGCCGGGACCGGGGAGCTGTTTTTT. Translated: CASSLAGTGELFF.

This clonotype occurred many times. The chain joins TRBV7-6 to TRBJ2-2; D perhaps matches TRBD2 (5 bases). The CDR3 totals 15 residues. V was cut by 1 base and J by 4 bases, with 10 bases left in between. Germline V CDR1 and CDR2: SGHVS, FNYEAQ. The CDR3 bases are TGTGCCAGCAGCTTAGTTTTCCGGGGCACCGGGGAGCTGTTTTTT. It encodes CASSLVFRGTGELFF.